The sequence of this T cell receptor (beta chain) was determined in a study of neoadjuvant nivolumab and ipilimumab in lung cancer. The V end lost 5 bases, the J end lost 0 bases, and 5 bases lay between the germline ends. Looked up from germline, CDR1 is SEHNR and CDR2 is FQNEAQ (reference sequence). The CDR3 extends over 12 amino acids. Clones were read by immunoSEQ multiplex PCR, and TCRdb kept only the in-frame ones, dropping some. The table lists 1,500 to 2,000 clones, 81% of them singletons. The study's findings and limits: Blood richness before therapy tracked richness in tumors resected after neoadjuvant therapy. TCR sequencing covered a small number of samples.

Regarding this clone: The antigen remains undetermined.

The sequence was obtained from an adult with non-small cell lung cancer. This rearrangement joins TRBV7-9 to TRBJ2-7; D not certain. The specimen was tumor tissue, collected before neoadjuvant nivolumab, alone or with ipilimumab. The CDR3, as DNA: TGTGCCAGCAGCACGAACTCCTACGAGCAGTACTTC. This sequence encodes CASSTNSYEQYF.